Following are 17 T cell receptor beta chains from one sample sequenced in a study of control samples from healthy donors and cancer patients. Profiled with immunoSEQ multiplex PCR; TCRdb holds only in-frame clones, not every one. The table shows more than 100,000 clones, with under 95% occurring only once. The specimen was blood. The receptors here all came from a man aged 18 to 29 in good health.

This chain joins TRBV12-5 and TRBJ1-4, with 9 positions matching TRBD1. V shed 6 bases, J shed 8 bases, and the junction held 7 bases outside the gene matches. The length of the CDR3 is 14 residues. Germline V gene lookup returns CDR1 LGHNT and CDR2 FRNRAP. CDR3 coding DNA: TGTGCTAGTGGCCTGGGACAGGGAGGGGAAAAACTGTTTTTT. It translates to CASGLGQGGEKLFF.

The chain uses TRBV7-6 and TRBJ1-1; D unresolved. In germline, CDR1 is SGHVS, CDR2 FNYEAQ. The CDR3 runs to 15 residues. The V end lost 4 bases, the J end lost 0 bases, and 12 bases lay between the germline ends. In nucleotides, the CDR3 is TGTGCCAGCAGCTCCTCCAAGGGCCTGAACACTGAAGCTTTCTTT. It encodes CASSSSKGLNTEAFF.

This chain joins TRBV4-1 and TRBJ1-5; D is ambiguous. Trimming took 2 bases from V and 4 from J, leaving 9 bases between them. Germline CDR1 and CDR2: MGHRA and YSYEKL. The CDR3 has 14 amino acids. The CDR3 bases are TGCGCCAGCAGCCAAATTCTGGGAAATCAGCCCCAGCATTTT. This codes for CASSQILGNQPQHF.

The CDR3 is CAISESGASGNTIYF. The CDR3 bases are TGTGCCATCAGTGAGTCGGGAGCTTCTGGAAACACCATATATTTT. The rearrangement joins TRBV10-3 to TRBJ1-3, with unresolved D. This CDR3 has 15 amino acids. CDR1 is ENHRY, CDR2 SYGVKD, per germline. Trimming stripped 0 bases from V and 1 base from J, with 7 bases between.

The V gene is TRBV11-2, the J gene TRBJ2-3, with D perhaps assigned TRBD1 or TRBD2 (5 bases each). Between the trimmed V and J ends, which lost 5 bases and 1 base, there was a span of 7 bases. CDR1 is SGHAT, CDR2 FQNNGV, per germline. The CDR3 extends over 13 amino acids. CDR3 in amino acids: CASSRGRTDTQYF. The CDR3 nucleotides are TGTGCCAGCAGCAGGGGACGCACAGATACGCAGTATTTT.

The chain has TRBV5-6 and TRBJ2-1, with 9 bases fitting TRBD1. Germline assignment: CDR1 SGHDT and CDR2 YYEEEE. This CDR3 comprises 18 residues. J lost 9 bases, V lost 4 bases, and 20 bases had no gene match. The CDR3 reads CASSRSSPFGQGRGEQFF. As DNA, the CDR3 is TGTGCCAGCAGCCGGAGCTCCCCGTTTGGACAGGGGCGGGGTGAGCAGTTCTTC.

The chain joins TRBV5-5 to TRBJ1-2; D is undetermined. V lost 4 bases and J lost 0, with 10 bases in between. The germline gives CDR1 SGHKS, CDR2 YYEKEE (reference sequence). The CDR3 runs 14 residues. DNA for the CDR3: TGTGCCAGCAGCCGGACGGGGACTAACTATGGCTACACCTTC. This gives the protein CASSRTGTNYGYTF.

The V and J genes are TRBV6-6 and TRBJ2-7; TRBD2 matches at 12 bases. CDR3 length equals 16 residues. Germline trimming cut 5 bases from V and 0 bases from J; bases unmatched to any gene: 5. The germline CDR1 and CDR2 sequences are MNHNY and SVGAGI (reference sequence). CDR3 sequence: CASSTGLAGSSYEQYF. The DNA of the CDR3 is TGTGCCAGCAGTACCGGACTAGCGGGGAGCTCCTACGAGCAGTACTTC.

This rearrangement joins TRBV4-1 to TRBJ1-1, with D uncertain. The CDR3 contains 14 residues. Germline loops: CDR1 MGHRA, CDR2 YSYEKL. V was cut by 4 bases and J by 4 bases, with 13 bases left in between. In DNA form, the CDR3 reads TGCGCCAGCAGCCTTCTACCCGGGGTCACTGAAGCTTTCTTT. It codes for CASSLLPGVTEAFF.

The chain couples TRBV12-3 or TRBV12-4 to TRBJ1-2, with D uncertain. Trimming removed 8 bases at V and 1 base at J, with 11 bases between. The CDR3 consists of 13 residues. The chain's CDR3 is CASYDNRNYGYTF. Written as DNA, the CDR3 is TGTGCCAGCTACGACAATCGTAACTATGGCTACACCTTC.

V is TRBV5-5 and J is TRBJ1-6, with D hard to call. From germline, CDR1 is SGHKS and CDR2 YYEKEE (reference sequence). V was shortened by 6 bases and J by 5 bases, with 15 bases between the two germline ends. The CDR3 consists of 15 residues. The CDR3, as DNA: TGTGCCAGCACCGACTCCCCCAATGATAATTCACCCCTCCACTTT. The encoded protein is CASTDSPNDNSPLHF.

V gene TRBV3-1 (or the pseudogene TRBV3-2) combines with J gene TRBJ1-3, with 11 bases matching TRBD1. Germline lookup yields CDR1 LGHDT and CDR2 YNNKEL (reference sequence). Trimming cost V 4 bases and J 8 bases; bases outside gene matches: 4. This CDR3 contains 14 residues. The CDR3 sequence is CASSPGQGVDTIYF. CDR3 in DNA: TGTGCCAGCAGCCCGGGACAGGGGGTAGACACCATATATTTT.

The rearrangement joins TRBV3-1 (or the pseudogene TRBV3-2) to TRBJ1-2; a weak D match, TRBD1 (5 bases). CDR1 is LGHDT, CDR2 YNNKEL, per germline (reference sequence). Trimming cost V 6 bases and J 8 bases, with 13 bases left between them. This CDR3 has 12 residues. CDR3 residues: CASSYSRGGYTF. The CDR3 region has the DNA TGTGCCAGCAGTTACTCCCGGGGGGGCTACACCTTC.

The V and J genes are TRBV20-1 and TRBJ1-2; D not resolved. CDR1 and CDR2 from the germline V gene are DFQATT and SNEGSKA (reference sequence). There are 13 residues in the CDR3. With 3 bases removed from V and 4 bases from J, the gap between germline ends came to 12 bases. CDR3 sequence: CSASPGEGYGYTF. CDR3 coding DNA: TGCAGTGCTAGTCCCGGGGAGGGCTATGGCTACACCTTC.

This clone showed up just once. The V call is TRBV4-2, the J call TRBJ1-4; D gene uncertain. The CDR3 contains 16 residues. V was pared by 1 base and J by 0 bases, with 9 bases between. CDR1 and CDR2 from the germline V gene are LGHNA and YNFKEQ. The CDR3 sequence: CASSQVLSPTNEKLFF. The DNA for the CDR3 is TGTGCCAGCAGCCAAGTTCTGTCCCCAACTAATGAAAAACTGTTTTTT.

This chain links TRBV5-6 with TRBJ1-6; 7 bases are shared with TRBD1. V shed 0 bases, J shed 5 bases, and the junction held 2 bases outside the gene matches. Germline V gives CDR1 SGHDT, CDR2 YYEEEE. The CDR3 is made up of 15 amino acids. The CDR3 coding sequence is TGTGCCAGCAGCTTGGGAGGGACAGATAATTCACCCCTCCACTTT. It specifies CASSLGGTDNSPLHF.

As DNA, the CDR3 is TGTGCCAGCAACTCTCGGACAGAGACCTACGAGCAGTACTTC. This gives the protein CASNSRTETYEQYF. The rearrangement links TRBV7-8 to TRBJ2-7; TRBD1 might be the D (6 bases). Germline V CDR1 and CDR2: SGHVS, FQNEAQ. The germline V and J ends were trimmed by 7 bases and 2 bases, with 15 bases remaining between them. CDR3 size: 14 residues.